This TCR beta chain was sequenced in a study of lymphopenia after photon versus proton radiotherapy. Clones were read by immunoSEQ multiplex PCR, and TCRdb kept only the in-frame ones, dropping some. The sample lists around 63,000 clones, 87% occurring once. Deletions cut 5 bases from V and 6 bases from J, with 17 bases between. The germline CDR1 and CDR2 sequences are SGHVS and FNYEAQ. The CDR3 loop spans 14 amino acids. The sequence came from a man at least 80 years old with esophageal cancer. The sample in question was peripheral blood, obtained from a patient treated with proton-based radiotherapy. The V call is TRBV7-6, the J call TRBJ2-7; D may correspond to TRBD1 or TRBD2 (5 bases each). In DNA, the CDR3 is TGTGCCAGCAGCCGGGACCGGGACCTAGCCGAGCAGTACTTC. This codes for CASSRDRDLAEQYF.